These 28 T cell receptor beta chains came from one sample sequenced in a study of Ad26.COV2.S vaccination and SARS-CoV-2 variants. Treatment of the sample: around 19 received Ad26.COV2.S at low or high dose, single or two shots; about 5 received placebo; per-sample allocation not given. It was on day 63 after the first vaccine or placebo injection that samples were taken. Sequencing used immunoSEQ multiplex PCR; TCRdb keeps in-frame clones, though not all of them. The sample lists about 480,000 clones; around nine tenths were seen once. This sample comprised peripheral blood, obtained in a trial of Ad26.COV2.S vaccine versus placebo. Receptors originate from a person between 18 and 65 years old who received the Ad26.COV2.S COVID-19 vaccine or a placebo.

This chain joins TRBV12-3 or TRBV12-4 and TRBJ1-1; D is undetermined. The CDR3 is 13 amino acids. V lost 4 bases and J lost 4, with 10 bases in between. The CDR3 loop is CASSSSGVTEAFF. CDR3 bases: TGTGCCAGCAGTTCAAGTGGAGTCACTGAAGCTTTCTTT.

The J gene is TRBJ1-3, the V gene TRBV28, with D perhaps TRBD1 (6 bases). The germline gives CDR1 MDHEN, CDR2 SYDVKM. Trimming pared 2 bases from V and 1 base from J, leaving 6 bases between. The CDR3 runs 14 residues. The CDR3, as DNA: TGTGCCAGCAGTTTAACAGGGTCTGGAAACACCATATATTTT. It is translated as CASSLTGSGNTIYF.

This clone has more than one count but fewer than ten. This chain links TRBV19 with TRBJ1-5, with a weak D call TRBD1 (5 bases). CDR3 size: 14 residues. Germline V lookup: CDR1 LNHDA, CDR2 SQIVND (reference sequence). V was shortened by 9 bases and J by 4 bases, with 16 bases between the two germline ends. The CDR3 sequence: CASRDPVGNQPQHF. The CDR3 region has the DNA TGTGCCAGCAGGGACCCCGTAGGGAATCAGCCCCAGCATTTT.

A note on this clone: Other DNA sequences in this sample translate to the same CDR3. The rearrangement uses TRBV6-5 and TRBJ1-2; D perhaps matches TRBD1 (5 bases). V lost 2 bases and J 5 bases, leaving 9 bases between the germline ends. This CDR3 comprises 13 residues. CDR1 MNHEY and CDR2 SVGAGI come from the germline V gene. As DNA, the CDR3 is TGTGCCAGCAGTTACGGGGGAGATTATGGCTACACCTTC. Protein product: CASSYGGDYGYTF.

This clone was seen more than once but under ten times. The chain uses TRBV7-6 and TRBJ2-7; TRBD2 might be the D (5 bases). Between the trimmed V and J ends, which lost 2 bases and 6 bases, there was a span of 20 bases. The CDR3 extends over 16 amino acids. Germline V lookup: CDR1 SGHVS, CDR2 FNYEAQ. The CDR3 protein is CASSLNPPELSGEQYF. The CDR3 bases are TGTGCCAGCAGCTTAAATCCCCCCGAACTAAGCGGCGAGCAGTACTTC.

The chain has TRBV5-1 and TRBJ2-5; D uncertain. V lost 4 bases and J 5 bases, leaving 12 bases between the germline ends. From germline, CDR1 is SGHRS and CDR2 YFSETQ. This CDR3 region has 13 residues. The DNA of the CDR3 is TGCGCCAGCAGCATCGATATGTTGGAGACCCAGTACTTC. As protein: CASSIDMLETQYF.

The V call is TRBV5-1, the J call TRBJ2-2, with TRBD1 matching 11 bases. Germline V lookup: CDR1 SGHRS, CDR2 YFSETQ. V lost 3 bases, J lost 4 bases, and 2 bases stayed unmatched. The CDR3 extends over 15 amino acids. The CDR3 spells CASSYGQGATGELFF. The CDR3 DNA sequence: TGCGCCAGCAGCTACGGACAGGGGGCCACCGGGGAGCTGTTTTTT.

This CDR3 is CSVSREGDTIYF. The CDR3 nucleotides are TGCAGCGTTTCCAGGGAAGGGGACACCATATATTTT. This chain joins TRBV29-1 and TRBJ1-3; D might be TRBD1 (5 bases). The V gene lost 5 bases and the J gene lost 8 bases, with 13 bases spanning the gap. This CDR3 spans 12 amino acids. The germline gives CDR1 SQVTM, CDR2 ANQGSEA.

The V call is TRBV27, the J call TRBJ2-1; D unclear. V was trimmed by 3 bases and J by 1 base, leaving 7 bases between them. Looked up from germline, CDR1 is MNHEY and CDR2 is SMNVEV (reference sequence). There are 14 residues in the CDR3. This chain's CDR3 is CASSLRESYNEQFF. CDR3 sequence (DNA): TGTGCCAGCAGTTTGCGCGAGTCCTACAATGAGCAGTTCTTC.

The V and J genes are TRBV6-1 and TRBJ2-1; 9 bases line up with TRBD2. Germline V CDR1 and CDR2: MNHNS, SASEGT. The CDR3 totals 15 residues. J was trimmed by 2 bases and V by 2 bases; bases with no gene match: 1. This CDR3 reads CASSERGRAYNEQFF. The CDR3 DNA sequence: TGTGCCAGCAGTGAACGCGGGAGGGCCTACAATGAGCAGTTCTTC.

V gene TRBV27 combines with J gene TRBJ1-5; 7 bases are shared with TRBD1. This CDR3 has 14 amino acids. Germline V gene data show CDR1 as MNHEY and CDR2 as SMNVEV (reference sequence). V lost 5 bases to trimming and J lost 5 bases; unmatched junction nucleotides: 6. CDR3 sequence reads: CASSHRGRDQPQHF. In nucleotides, the CDR3 is TGTGCCAGCAGTCACAGGGGTAGGGATCAGCCCCAGCATTTT.

The chain combines TRBV7-2 with TRBJ2-2; 7 nucleotides match TRBD2. Germline V CDR1 and CDR2: SGHTA, FQGNSA. This CDR3 spans 15 amino acids. The V segment lost 3 bases and the J segment 4 bases; nucleotides outside the gene matches: 5. In nucleotides, the CDR3 is TGTGCCAGCAGCTTCACTAGGACTAGCACCGGGGAGCTGTTTTTT. As protein: CASSFTRTSTGELFF.

A word on this clone: The sample has other DNA sequences that encode this CDR3 too. The V and J genes are TRBV19 and TRBJ1-1, with D perhaps matching TRBD1 (6 bases). With 3 bases removed from V and 1 base from J, the gap between germline ends came to 9 bases. The CDR3 is 14 amino acids. CDR1 is LNHDA, CDR2 SQIVND, per germline (reference sequence). CDR3 nucleotide sequence: TGTGCCAGTAGTATTCAGGGGACGAACACTGAAGCTTTCTTT. It encodes CASSIQGTNTEAFF.

The chain couples TRBV5-1 to TRBJ1-2; 8 nucleotides align to TRBD1. CDR3 length equals 15 residues. CDR1 and CDR2 (germline): SGHRS, YFSETQ. V lost 4 bases and J lost 2; bases outside the gene matches: 7. For the CDR3, the DNA is TGCGCCAGCAGCGTGGACAGGGTTCTCAACTATGGCTACACCTTC. It encodes CASSVDRVLNYGYTF.

The gene calls are TRBV25-1 and TRBJ1-3; D is uncertain. The CDR3 loop spans 16 amino acids. Germline V CDR1 and CDR2: MGHDK, SYGVNS. V was trimmed by 3 bases and J by 0 bases, leaving 12 bases between them. As DNA, the CDR3 is TGTGCCAGCAGTGAGCCGTCGGGCGTCTCTGGAAACACCATATATTTT. It is translated as CASSEPSGVSGNTIYF.

V usage is TRBV21-1 and J usage is TRBJ2-2; no check of the table's D call, TRBD2, against the DNA was made. TRBV21-1 is flagged as a pseudogene. The CDR3 sequence is 11 residues long. The CDR3 loop is CASPLSGELFF. The CDR3 bases are TGTGCCAGCCCCCTTTCCGGGGAGCTGTTTTTT.

This chain joins TRBV5-6 and TRBJ2-1; 13 nucleotides agree with TRBD2. This CDR3 region has 15 residues. The germline V gene encodes CDR1 SGHDT and CDR2 YYEEEE. V was pared by 4 bases and J by 7 bases, with 5 bases of the junction left unmatched. CDR3 region: CASSQLAGGWNEQFF. Written as DNA, the CDR3 is TGTGCCAGCAGCCAACTAGCGGGAGGGTGGAATGAGCAGTTCTTC.

A few counts support this clone. This rearrangement joins TRBV7-2 to TRBJ1-5; D is uncertain. The germline gives CDR1 SGHTA, CDR2 FQGNSA. Trimming took 1 base from V and 9 from J, leaving 7 bases between them. CDR3 length: 12 residues. As DNA, the CDR3 is TGTGCCAGCAGCTTAGAGGTTGGGCCCCAGCATTTT. Translation gives CASSLEVGPQHF.

This chain connects TRBV24-1 to TRBJ2-1; 8 nucleotides line up with TRBD1. Germline CDR1 reads KGHDR; CDR2 reads SFDVKD. V lost 4 bases to trimming and J lost 10 bases; unmatched junction nucleotides: 8. There are 14 residues in the CDR3. The CDR3 DNA sequence: TGTGCCACCAGTGACCTGGACAGGGACCCAGAGCAGTTCTTC. This encodes CATSDLDRDPEQFF.

The chain recombines TRBV29-1 with TRBJ2-3; 7 bases map to TRBD2. J lost 2 bases, V lost 5 bases, and 4 bases had no gene match. The CDR3 spans 13 residues. In germline, CDR1 is SQVTM, CDR2 ANQGSEA. Here the CDR3 reads CSVRTRITDTQYF. The CDR3 DNA reads TGCAGCGTTAGGACTAGAATCACAGATACGCAGTATTTT.

This clone appeared once. The chain carries TRBV6-1 and TRBJ2-7; the D gene is possibly TRBD2 (6 bases). V lost 2 bases and J 2 bases, leaving 16 bases between the germline ends. Germline V lookup: CDR1 MNHNS, CDR2 SASEGT. CDR3 length equals 16 residues. Written as DNA, the CDR3 is TGTGCCAGCAGTGAAAGGTTCGGGGGAGGAACCTACGAGCAGTACTTC. It specifies CASSERFGGGTYEQYF.

This clone was observed a handful of times. The chain combines TRBV19 with TRBJ1-1; no firm D call. The CDR3 is made up of 14 amino acids. Germline lookup yields CDR1 LNHDA and CDR2 SQIVND (reference sequence). The ends were cut back, 2 bases at V and 1 base at J, with 8 bases in the middle. The CDR3 spells CASSIKDGNTEAFF. For the CDR3, the DNA is TGTGCCAGTAGTATAAAGGATGGGAACACTGAAGCTTTCTTT.

The sample holds one count of this clone. The rearrangement links TRBV4-2 to TRBJ2-1, with 11 bases that match TRBD2. The CDR3 consists of 17 residues. Per the germline V gene, CDR1 is LGHNA and CDR2 is YNFKEQ. V lost 1 base to trimming and J lost 3 bases; unmatched junction nucleotides: 5. The CDR3 coding sequence is TGTGCCAGCAGCCAAGGGCCTAGCGGGAGGATCTACAATGAGCAGTTCTTC. Translation: CASSQGPSGRIYNEQFF.

This clone came up once. J is TRBJ2-7 and V is TRBV9; no clear D. V was shortened by 0 bases and J by 0 bases, with 13 bases between the two germline ends. The CDR3 runs 16 residues. CDR1 and CDR2 from the germline V gene are SGDLS and YYNGEE. CDR3 protein: CASSVGDGTSSYEQYF. In DNA form, the CDR3 reads TGTGCCAGCAGCGTAGGAGACGGCACGAGCTCCTACGAGCAGTACTTC.

V and J are TRBV7-9 and TRBJ2-5; TRBD1 agrees at 9 bases. Germline V gene sequence: CDR1 SEHNR, CDR2 FQNEAQ (reference sequence). The CDR3 has 15 residues. Trimming removed 4 bases from V and 4 bases from J; junction bases left unmatched: 7. The DNA for the CDR3 is TGTGCCAGCAGCTCCTCTACAGGGGGCGCAGAGACCCAGTACTTC. This sequence encodes CASSSSTGGAETQYF. The full variable domain, in which reference TRBV7-9 and TRBJ2-5 provide the parts outside the CDR3, is DTGVSQNPRHKITKRGQNVTFRCDPISEHNRLYWYRQTLGQGPEFLTYFQNEAQLEKSRLLSDRFSAERPKGSFSTLEIQRTEQGDSAMYLCASSSSTGGAETQYFGPGTRLLVL.

The chain has TRBV6-2 or TRBV6-3 and TRBJ2-5; 9 bases align to TRBD2. J lost 2 bases, V lost 6 bases, and 7 bases had no gene match. This CDR3 contains 15 residues. Germline loops: CDR1 MNHEY, CDR2 SVGEGT. CDR3 amino acids: CASSRTSVVQETQYF. The CDR3 coding sequence is TGTGCCAGCAGCCGGACTAGCGTAGTTCAAGAGACCCAGTACTTC.

This sequence joins TRBV28 and TRBJ2-7; 9 bases align to TRBD2. The CDR3 is 14 amino acids. Germline V gene sequence: CDR1 MDHEN, CDR2 SYDVKM. The V gene end was trimmed by 6 bases and the J gene end by 4 bases; junction bases not matched to a gene: 7. Written as DNA, the CDR3 is TGTGCCAGCAGCACAGAAGGACTAGCGTACGAGCAGTACTTC. This encodes CASSTEGLAYEQYF.

The rearrangement uses TRBV24-1 and TRBJ2-5; 7 bases agree with TRBD1. Germline assignment: CDR1 KGHDR and CDR2 SFDVKD. Trimming removed 4 bases from V and 5 bases from J; junction bases left unmatched: 9. There are 15 residues in the CDR3. CDR3 DNA: TGTGCCACCAGTGACGTCCGGGACAGTAGGGAGACCCAGTACTTC. This sequence encodes CATSDVRDSRETQYF.